A selection of T cell receptor beta chains follows, all from one sample in a study of metastatic and nonmetastatic thyroid tumors. TCRdb used MiXCR to call clones anew from the PCR reads. Of tens of thousands of clones listed, roughly 20% were seen once; the top ten hold less than 20%. Sequenced: blood. The receptors here all came from a female donor with papillary thyroid cancer or a benign thyroid nodule (not recorded which). Some clones in this sample may be carry-over from other donors' samples. The CDR3 runs from the conserved cysteine through the conserved F or W. A D gene is named only where the DNA matches it firmly. Clone size, where shown, is once, few, many, or a class for clones that have expanded.

>TRBD2|many|TRBV7-9|TRBJ2-5
CASSLGTSGTRETQYF
TGTGCCAGCAGCTTAGGGACTAGCGGGACTAGGGAGACCCAGTACTTC
>NA|many|TRBV7-9|TRBJ1-5
CASSLLGGQPQHF
TGTGCCAGCAGCTTGTTGGGAGGCCAGCCCCAGCATTTT
>TRBD2|medium-sized|TRBV2|TRBJ2-3
CASRPPGTSSTDTQYF
TGTGCCAGCAGACCCCCCGGGACTAGTAGCACAGATACGCAGTATTTT
>NA|many|TRBV12-3/TRBV12-4|TRBJ1-6
CASSLRQFSPLHF
TGTGCCAGCAGCTTAAGACAGTTTTCACCCCTCCACTTT
>NA|many|TRBV20-1|TRBJ1-1
CSAHRAGDRGGEAFF
TGCAGTGCTCACCGCGCGGGGGACCGCGGCGGTGAAGCTTTCTTT
>TRBD2|few|TRBV14|TRBJ2-5
CASSHLAGQETQYF
TGTGCCAGCAGCCATTTAGCGGGCCAAGAGACCCAGTACTTC
>TRBD1|many|TRBV6-1|TRBJ1-4
CASRLLPGTGNEKLFF
TGTGCCAGCAGGCTACTGCCCGGGACAGGGAATGAAAAACTGTTTTTT
>NA|NA|TRBV20-1|TRBJ2-7
CSARDLTRAAEQYF
TGCAGTGCTAGAGATCTGACCAGAGCGGCCGAGCAGTACTTC
>NA|few|TRBV12-3/TRBV12-4|TRBJ2-7
CASSLTGTWAYEHYF
TGTGCCAGCAGTTTAACCGGGACATGGGCCTACGAGCATTACTTC
>NA|NA|TRBV6-1|TRBJ1-5
CASSGHPAPQHF
TGTGCCAGCAGTGGGCATCCGGCGCCCCAGCATTTT
>NA|few|TRBV30|TRBJ1-2
CAWSYTNYGYTF
TGTGCCTGGAGTTATACTAACTATGGCTACACCTTC
>TRBD2|NA|TRBV18|TRBJ2-3
CASSPLPGLAGGTQYF
TGTGCCAGCTCACCCTTGCCAGGACTAGCGGGAGGCACGCAGTATTTT
>NA|many|TRBV6-1|TRBJ2-5
CASRRDLQETQYF
TGTGCCAGCAGACGGGACTTACAAGAGACCCAGTACTTC
>TRBD2|many|TRBV6-4|TRBJ2-3
CASSQTSGSTDTQYF
TGTGCCAGCAGTCAGACTAGCGGAAGCACAGATACGCAGTATTTT
>TRBD1|NA|TRBV24-1|TRBJ1-2
CASSGTGFYGYTF
TGTGCCTCCTCCGGGACAGGGTTCTATGGCTACACCTTC
>NA|few|TRBV12-3/TRBV12-4|TRBJ1-2
CASSPPGHGGIYGYTF
TGTGCCAGCAGTCCCCCCGGTCACGGAGGTATCTATGGCTACACCTTC
>NA|many|TRBV19|TRBJ1-5
CASSITPTPDQPQHF
TGTGCCAGTAGTATCACTCCTACACCGGATCAGCCCCAGCATTTT
>TRBD2|NA|TRBV20-1|TRBJ2-1
CSARTSGSYNKKFF
TGCAGTGCTAGAACTAGCGGAAGCTACAATAAGAAGTTCTTC
>NA|NA|TRBV4-3|TRBJ2-7
CASSPSRGSYEQYF
TGCGCCAGCAGCCCTAGTCGGGGATCCTACGAGCAGTACTTC
>NA|many|TRBV7-2|TRBJ2-2
CASSLQGLGELFF
TGTGCCAGCAGCTTACAGGGCCTCGGGGAGCTGTTTTTT
>NA|many|TRBV12-3/TRBV12-4|TRBJ2-2
CASSLGDSTGELFF
TGTGCCAGCAGTTTGGGGGACTCTACCGGGGAGCTGTTTTTT
>TRBD2|many|TRBV6-1|TRBJ2-1
CASSLGRETDGQFF
TGTGCCAGCAGTCTCGGGAGGGAGACCGATGGGCAGTTCTTC
>NA|many|TRBV27|TRBJ2-2
CASSFKRSGELFF
TGTGCCAGCAGTTTTAAGCGGAGTGGGGAGCTGTTTTTT
>NA|many|TRBV9|TRBJ2-7
CASSPDGFNEQYF
TGTGCCAGCAGCCCAGATGGGTTCAACGAGCAGTACTTC
>NA|few|TRBV12-3/TRBV12-4|TRBJ2-1
CASPLDGIFYNEQFF
TGTGCCAGCCCCCTGGATGGGATTTTCTACAATGAGCAGTTCTTC
>NA|NA|TRBV3-1|TRBJ2-2
CASSRGGTATGELFF
TGTGCCAGCAGCCGCGGAGGGACGGCCACCGGGGAGCTGTTTTTT
>NA|once|TRBV2|TRBJ2-7
CASSESLTPGSYEQYF
TGTGCCAGCAGTGAATCCTTGACACCCGGCTCCTACGAGCAGTACTTC
>NA|many|TRBV5-1|TRBJ2-2
CASSLAFGSLRVPGELFF
TGCGCCAGCAGCTTGGCGTTCGGGTCTTTACGCGTTCCCGGGGAGCTGTTTTTT
>TRBD1|many|TRBV27|TRBJ1-1
CASSRTGRNTEAFF
TGTGCCAGCAGTAGGACAGGGCGCAACACTGAAGCTTTCTTT
>TRBD2|many|TRBV7-3|TRBJ2-1
CASSAGTSGSGEQFF
TGTGCCAGCAGCGCCGGGACTAGCGGGAGCGGTGAGCAGTTCTTC
>TRBD1|many|TRBV18|TRBJ2-7
CASSRVDRPYEQYF
TGTGCCAGCTCAAGGGTGGACAGGCCCTACGAGCAGTACTTC
>NA|many|TRBV2|TRBJ2-1
CASSLGGAYNEQFF
TGTGCCAGCAGTCTCGGAGGGGCATACAATGAGCAGTTCTTC
>TRBD1|few|TRBV27|TRBJ1-5
CASRGWTGGALANQPQHF
TGTGCCAGCAGGGGATGGACAGGGGGCGCCTTGGCAAATCAGCCCCAGCATTTT
>NA|NA|TRBV11-2|TRBJ1-2
CASSLGLGNYGYTF
TGTGCCAGCAGCTTAGGTTTAGGGAACTATGGCTACACCTTC
>NA|many|TRBV3-1|TRBJ2-5
CASSQVPSIPETQYF
TGTGCCAGCAGCCAAGTTCCTAGCATCCCGGAGACCCAGTACTTC
>NA|NA|TRBV7-6|TRBJ2-7
CASSLAKGLSYEQYF
TGTGCCAGCAGCTTAGCGAAAGGGCTATCCTACGAGCAGTACTTC
>TRBD2|many|TRBV7-7|TRBJ2-3
CASSSIPSGSTDTQYF
TGTGCTAGCAGCTCCATTCCTAGCGGGAGTACAGATACGCAGTATTTT
>NA|NA|TRBV11-2|TRBJ2-5
CASSLEGAPGYSETQYF
TGTGCGAGCAGCTTAGAGGGAGCACCAGGGTATTCAGAGACCCAGTACTTC
>TRBD2|few|TRBV10-3|TRBJ2-1
CAIAGGGSEQFF
TGTGCCATCGCGGGAGGGGGGAGTGAGCAGTTCTTC
>TRBD2|many|TRBV20-1|TRBJ2-5
CSARDGGLAGQETQYF
TGCAGTGCTAGAGATGGAGGGCTAGCGGGGCAAGAGACCCAGTACTTC
>NA|NA|TRBV19|TRBJ1-4
CANSTAGRVYEKLFF
TGTGCCAATAGTACCGCAGGGAGGGTTTATGAAAAACTGTTTTTT
>NA|NA|TRBV4-2|TRBJ1-5
CASSQQGQGNQPQHF
TGTGCCAGCAGCCAACAGGGTCAGGGCAATCAGCCCCAGCATTTT
>TRBD2|many|TRBV11-2|TRBJ2-7
CASSFYSGRGYEQYF
TGTGCCAGCAGCTTCTATAGCGGGAGGGGGTACGAGCAGTACTTC
>TRBD2|medium-sized|TRBV10-3|TRBJ2-7
CATQPAGLSEQYF
TGTGCCACCCAACCAGCGGGGTTATCCGAGCAGTACTTC
>NA|many|TRBV5-1|TRBJ2-3
CASSLVGTDTQYF
TGCGCCAGCAGCTTGGTGGGGACGGATACGCAGTATTTT
>NA|NA|TRBV9|TRBJ2-7
CASSVGVEFYEQYF
TGTGCCAGCAGCGTCGGTGTAGAGTTCTACGAGCAGTACTTC
>NA|NA|TRBV5-8|TRBJ1-1
CASSTSQGSVRTEAFF
TGTGCAAGCAGCACCTCCCAGGGTTCTGTCAGGACTGAAGCTTTCTTT
>NA|many|TRBV30|TRBJ1-1
CAWSVWGGSNTEAFF
TGTGCCTGGAGTGTTTGGGGAGGTTCGAACACTGAAGCTTTCTTT
>TRBD2|NA|TRBV20-1|TRBJ2-7
CSARLVREGFYEQYF
TGCAGTGCGCGTCTCGTGCGGGAGGGCTTCTACGAGCAGTACTTC
>TRBD1|many|TRBV19|TRBJ2-2
CASSKTGTGLYGELFF
TGTGCCAGTAGTAAGACCGGGACAGGGTTGTACGGGGAGCTGTTTTTT
>TRBD1|many|TRBV19|TRBJ1-5
CASRTLTGGRQPQHF
TGTGCCAGTAGAACGTTGACAGGGGGACGTCAGCCCCAGCATTTT
>TRBD2|few|TRBV2|TRBJ2-7
CASSERKRDGWEQYF
TGTGCCAGCAGTGAAAGGAAGCGGGATGGGTGGGAGCAGTACTTC
>NA|NA|TRBV30|TRBJ1-2
CAWSVQYPGHGYTF
TGTGCCTGGAGTGTACAGTACCCGGGTCATGGCTACACCTTC